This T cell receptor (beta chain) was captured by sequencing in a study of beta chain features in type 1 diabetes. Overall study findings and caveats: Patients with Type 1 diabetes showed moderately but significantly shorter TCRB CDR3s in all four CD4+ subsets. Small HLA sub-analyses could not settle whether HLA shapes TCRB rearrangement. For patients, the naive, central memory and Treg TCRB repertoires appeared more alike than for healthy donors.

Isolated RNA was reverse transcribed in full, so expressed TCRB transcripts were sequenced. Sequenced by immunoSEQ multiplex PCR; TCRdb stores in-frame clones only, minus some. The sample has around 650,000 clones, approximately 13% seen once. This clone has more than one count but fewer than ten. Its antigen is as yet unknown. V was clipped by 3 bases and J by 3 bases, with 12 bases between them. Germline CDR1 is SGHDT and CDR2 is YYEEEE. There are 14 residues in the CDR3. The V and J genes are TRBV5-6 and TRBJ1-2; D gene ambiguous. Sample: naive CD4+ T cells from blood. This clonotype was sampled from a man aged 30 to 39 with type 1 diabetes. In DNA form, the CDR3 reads TGTGCCAGCAGCTATCTTGAGGTTTACTATGGCTACACCTTC. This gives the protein CASSYLEVYYGYTF.